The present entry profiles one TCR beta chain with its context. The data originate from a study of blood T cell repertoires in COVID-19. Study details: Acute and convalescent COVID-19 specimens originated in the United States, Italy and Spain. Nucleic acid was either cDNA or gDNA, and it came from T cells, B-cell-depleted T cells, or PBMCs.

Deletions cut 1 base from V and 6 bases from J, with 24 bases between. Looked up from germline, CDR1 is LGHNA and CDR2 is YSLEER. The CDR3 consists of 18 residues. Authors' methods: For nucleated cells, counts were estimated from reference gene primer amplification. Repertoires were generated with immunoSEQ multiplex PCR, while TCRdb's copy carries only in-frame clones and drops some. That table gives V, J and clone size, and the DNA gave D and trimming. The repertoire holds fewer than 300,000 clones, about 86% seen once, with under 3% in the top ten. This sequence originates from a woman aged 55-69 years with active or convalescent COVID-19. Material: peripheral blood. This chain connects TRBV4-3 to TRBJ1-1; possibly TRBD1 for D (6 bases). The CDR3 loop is CASSQGARPGAGGAEAFF. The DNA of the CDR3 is TGCGCCAGCAGCCAAGGCGCCCGGCCAGGGGCAGGCGGCGCTGAAGCTTTCTTT.